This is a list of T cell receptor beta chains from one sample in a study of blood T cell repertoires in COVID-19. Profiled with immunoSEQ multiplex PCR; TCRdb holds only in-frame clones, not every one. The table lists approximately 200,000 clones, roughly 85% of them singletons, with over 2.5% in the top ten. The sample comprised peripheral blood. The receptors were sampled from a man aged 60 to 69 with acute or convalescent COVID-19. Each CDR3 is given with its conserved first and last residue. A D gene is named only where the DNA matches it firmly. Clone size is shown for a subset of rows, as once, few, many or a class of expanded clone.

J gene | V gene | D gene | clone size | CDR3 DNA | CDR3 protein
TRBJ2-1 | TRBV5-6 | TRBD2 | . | TGTGCCAGCAGCTTTCTCAGCGGGAGCTACAATGAGCAGTTCTTC | CASSFLSGSYNEQFF
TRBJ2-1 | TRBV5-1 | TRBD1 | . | TGCGCCAGCAGCTTGGTTCGGGACAGAGCCGTCGGTGAGCAGTTCTTC | CASSLVRDRAVGEQFF
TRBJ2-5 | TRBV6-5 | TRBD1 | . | TGTGCCAGCAGTTACGCGACAGGGATGGGAGAGACCCAGTACTTC | CASSYATGMGETQYF
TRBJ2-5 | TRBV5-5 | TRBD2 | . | TGTGCCAGCAGCTTAAGGGTAGCGGGAGGGTTGGAGACCCAGTACTTC | CASSLRVAGGLETQYF
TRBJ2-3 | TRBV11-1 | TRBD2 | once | TGTGCCAGCAGCCCCGGGACTAGGGGCACAGATACGCAGTATTTT | CASSPGTRGTDTQYF
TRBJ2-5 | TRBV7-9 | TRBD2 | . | TGTGCCAGCAGCCTATTCACTAGCGTCCAAGAGACCCAGTACTTC | CASSLFTSVQETQYF
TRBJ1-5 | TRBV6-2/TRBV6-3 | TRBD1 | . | TGTGCCAGCAGTTACCCTAACGGACAGGTCGGTCAGCCCCAGCATTTT | CASSYPNGQVGQPQHF
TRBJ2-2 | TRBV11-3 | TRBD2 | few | TGTGCCAGCAGCTTAGAGTCGGGGGGTACCGGGGAGCTGTTTTTT | CASSLESGGTGELFF
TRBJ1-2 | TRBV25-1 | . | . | TGTGCCAGCAGTAAAACGGATGGCTACACCTTC | CASSKTDGYTF
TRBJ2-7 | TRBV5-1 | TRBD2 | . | TGCGCCAGCAGCCAGTCCCTAGCGGGTGGCAACGAGCAGTACTTC | CASSQSLAGGNEQYF
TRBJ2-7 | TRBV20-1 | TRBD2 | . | TGCAGTGCTAGTCCGGCTAGCGGGAGAGGGTCCTCCTACGAGCAGTACTTC | CSASPASGRGSSYEQYF
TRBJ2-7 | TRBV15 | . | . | TGTGCCACCAGCAGAAGAGGGGGTCCCTACGAGCAGTACTTC | CATSRRGGPYEQYF
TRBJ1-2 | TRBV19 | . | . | TGTGCCAGTAGTGTCCAAGGCGGTGGCTACACCTTC | CASSVQGGGYTF
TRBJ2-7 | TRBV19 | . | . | TGTGCCAGTAGTATAAAGGGGCGCCGGCCGTCGCCGTCCGAGCAGTACTTC | CASSIKGRRPSPSEQYF
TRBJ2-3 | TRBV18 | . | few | TGTGCCAGCTCACAGTCTACGGAGGATACGCAGTATTTT | CASSQSTEDTQYF
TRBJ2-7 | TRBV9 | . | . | TGTGCCAGCAGCCTCCACCAGGGGGGCGAGCAGTACTTC | CASSLHQGGEQYF
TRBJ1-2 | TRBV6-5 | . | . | TGTGCCAGCAGGCGACAGGAATTGGACTATGGCTACACCTTC | CASRRQELDYGYTF
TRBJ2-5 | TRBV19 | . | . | TGTGCCAGTAGTATTGGGCTTCAAGAGACCCAGTACTTC | CASSIGLQETQYF
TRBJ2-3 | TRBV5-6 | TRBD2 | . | TGTGCCAGCAGCCTGCGGGAGCGGGCTAGCACAGATACGCAGTATTTT | CASSLRERASTDTQYF
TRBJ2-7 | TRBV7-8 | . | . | TGTGCCAGCAGCTTGCTCCAGGGGCCCTCCTACGAGCAGTACTTC | CASSLLQGPSYEQYF
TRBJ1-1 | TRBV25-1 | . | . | TGTGCCAGCAGTGAAGTCCCCGGTGAAGCTTTCTTT | CASSEVPGEAFF
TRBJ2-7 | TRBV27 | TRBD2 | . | TGTGCCAGCGGCGGGAGATCCTACGAGCAGTACTTC | CASGGRSYEQYF
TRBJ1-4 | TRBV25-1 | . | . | TGTGCCAGCAGTGAATGGGGTCAGGGTAATGAAAAACTGTTTTTT | CASSEWGQGNEKLFF
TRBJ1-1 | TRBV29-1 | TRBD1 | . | TGCAGCGTTCATCCTGGACAGGGGCTCTCTGAAGCTTTCTTT | CSVHPGQGLSEAFF
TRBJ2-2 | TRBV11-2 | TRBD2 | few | TGTGCCAGCAGCTTAGCTCTGGGGATAGCGGGTGACCCGGGGGAGCTGTTTTTT | CASSLALGIAGDPGELFF
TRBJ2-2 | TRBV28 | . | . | TGTGCCAGCAGTGACCAAACAGGAGCGAACACCGGGGAGCTGTTTTTT | CASSDQTGANTGELFF
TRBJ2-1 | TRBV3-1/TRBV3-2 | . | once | TGTGCCAGCAGCCAAGCCCGGACTACCCTAGGGGAGCAGTTCTTC | CASSQARTTLGEQFF
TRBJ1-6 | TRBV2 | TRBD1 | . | TGTGCCAGCAGGGTTGACAGGGAATCACCCCTCCACTTT | CASRVDRESPLHF
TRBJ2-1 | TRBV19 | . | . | TGTGCCAGTAGGGGACTCGGCTCCTACAATGAGCAGTTCTTC | CASRGLGSYNEQFF
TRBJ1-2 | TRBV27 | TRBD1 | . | TGTGCCAGCACCGCGGCCGGGACAGGGGTTGATGGCTACACCTTC | CASTAAGTGVDGYTF
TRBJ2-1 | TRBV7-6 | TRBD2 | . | TGTGCCAGCAGCTCTACTAGCGGGAGGGGGACCAATGAGCAGTTCTTC | CASSSTSGRGTNEQFF
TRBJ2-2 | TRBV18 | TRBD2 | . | TGTGCCAGCTCACCACGTACGGTAATATTGCGGGAGCCCACCGGGGAGCTGTTTTTT | CASSPRTVILREPTGELFF
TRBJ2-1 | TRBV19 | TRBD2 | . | TGTGCCAGTACTAGCGGGACGTACAATGAGCAGTTCTTC | CASTSGTYNEQFF
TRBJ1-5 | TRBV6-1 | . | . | TGTGCCAGCAGTGAACTCGATAGGGGGATCCAGCCCCAGCATTTT | CASSELDRGIQPQHF
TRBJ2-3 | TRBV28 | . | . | TGTGCCAGCAGTTTTCCTAGCTTATCTAGCACAGATACGCAGTATTTT | CASSFPSLSSTDTQYF
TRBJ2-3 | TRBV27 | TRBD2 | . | TGTGCCAGCAGTCCCCTGGGACAGACTAGCGGGAGGCGATCAGATACGCAGTATTTT | CASSPLGQTSGRRSDTQYF
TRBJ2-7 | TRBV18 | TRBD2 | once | TGTGCCAGCTCAACGACTAGCGGGGCAGAGTACGAGCAGTACTTC | CASSTTSGAEYEQYF
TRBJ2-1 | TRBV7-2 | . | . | TGTGCCAGCAGCTTAGGTAGCTCCTACAATGAGCAGTTCTTC | CASSLGSSYNEQFF
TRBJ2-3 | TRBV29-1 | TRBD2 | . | TGCAGCGTTGGAGGACTAGCGGAGATCACAGATACGCAGTATTTT | CSVGGLAEITDTQYF
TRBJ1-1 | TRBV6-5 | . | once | TGTGCCAGCAGTTATACAGGGAACACTGAAGCTTTCTTT | CASSYTGNTEAFF
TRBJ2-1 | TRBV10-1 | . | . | TGCGCCAACCTAGCCGATGAGCAGTTCTTC | CANLADEQFF
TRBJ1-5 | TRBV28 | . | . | TGTGCCAGCAGTTTTGCCACCGGGGGCAATCAGCCCCAGCATTTT | CASSFATGGNQPQHF
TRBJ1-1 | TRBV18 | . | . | TGTGCCAGCTCACCAGCAGGGAAGAACACTGAAGCTTTCTTT | CASSPAGKNTEAFF
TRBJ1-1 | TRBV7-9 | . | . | TGTGCCAGCAGCTTCGACGCGGGGAACACTGAAGCTTTCTTT | CASSFDAGNTEAFF
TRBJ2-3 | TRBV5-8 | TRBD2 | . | TGTGCCAGCACTAGCGGGAACCCCACAGATACGCAGTATTTT | CASTSGNPTDTQYF
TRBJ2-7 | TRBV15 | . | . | TGTGCCACCAGCAGAGATCCCGCCTACGAGCAGTACTTC | CATSRDPAYEQYF
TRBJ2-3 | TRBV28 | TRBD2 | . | TGTGCCAGCAGTCCCTTTAACGGGAGGGCCATTAGCACAGATACGCAGTATTTT | CASSPFNGRAISTDTQYF
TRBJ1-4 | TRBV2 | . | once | TGTGCCAGCAGTCCTCCCAGGGGCTCCTGGGAAAAACTGTTTTTT | CASSPPRGSWEKLFF
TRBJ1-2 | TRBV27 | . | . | TGTGCCAGCGGTACCTCAATGGAGGGGTGGGGCTACACCTTC | CASGTSMEGWGYTF
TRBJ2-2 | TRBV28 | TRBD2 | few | TGTGCCAGCAGAATAGCGGGGGCGAACACCGGGGAGCTGTTTTTT | CASRIAGANTGELFF
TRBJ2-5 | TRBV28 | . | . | TGTGCCAGCAGGGGCCCGGAGGCGATGCAAGAGACCCAGTACTTC | CASRGPEAMQETQYF
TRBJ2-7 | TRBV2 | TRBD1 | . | TGTGCCAGCGGGAGCAAGAGACAGGGAACCGACGAGCAGTACTTC | CASGSKRQGTDEQYF
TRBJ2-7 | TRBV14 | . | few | TGTGCCAGCAGCCAAGTGCCCGGGAGAGTCTACGAGCAGTACTTC | CASSQVPGRVYEQYF
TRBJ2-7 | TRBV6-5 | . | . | TGTGCCAGCAGGCCGGGACTCTGGAGCTCCTACGAGCAGTACTTC | CASRPGLWSSYEQYF
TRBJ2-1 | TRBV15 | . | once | TGTGCCACCAGCTCCAGGGGGGTATACAATGAGCAGTTCTTC | CATSSRGVYNEQFF
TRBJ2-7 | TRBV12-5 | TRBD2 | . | TGTGCTAGTGGTTTGTCCCGGCATAAGCGGGAGGGGCTAACCTACGAGCAGTACTTC | CASGLSRHKREGLTYEQYF
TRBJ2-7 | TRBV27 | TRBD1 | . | TGTGCCAGCAGTTCCGGCAGGGGGTCCTACGAGCAGTACTTC | CASSSGRGSYEQYF
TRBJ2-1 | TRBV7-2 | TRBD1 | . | TGTGCCAGCAGCTTAGTACAGGGGTGGTACAATGAGCAGTTCTTC | CASSLVQGWYNEQFF
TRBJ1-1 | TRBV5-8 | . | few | TGTGCCAGCAGCTCCCTGACTGAAGCTTTCTTT | CASSSLTEAFF
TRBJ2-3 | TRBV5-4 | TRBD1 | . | TGTGCCAGCAGCTCGCAGCCAGGGACAGGGACAGATACGCAGTATTTT | CASSSQPGTGTDTQYF